These T cell receptor beta chains were read from a single sample in a study of molecular identifiers for immune sequencing clone quantification. Using its own MiXCR run on the PCR reads, TCRdb lists one record per CDR3 protein. This sample carries 460,000 or so distinct CDR3 sequences, roughly 26% of them seen once, and the ten largest clones take around 0.76%. Sequencing was done on a sample of naive CD8+ T cells from blood, with Jurkat cell RNA spiked in. The receptors were gathered from a human donor in good health. Some libraries in this study had Jurkat cell RNA spiked in. The CDR3 runs from the conserved cysteine through the conserved F or W. The D gene is left open where the match is weak. Clone size is given for some rows only: seen once, a few or many times, or a class if the clone is expanded.

>TRBJ2-7|-|few|TRBV29-1
CSGSAGPSYEQYF
TGCAGCGGGTCTGCGGGACCTTCCTACGAGCAGTACTTC
>TRBJ2-3|TRBD2|-|TRBV27
CASSESGGTTDTQYF
TGTGCCAGCAGCGAGAGCGGGGGTACCACAGATACGCAGTATTTT
>TRBJ2-7|-|-|TRBV7-9
CASSRVGGTETYEQYF
TGTGCCAGCAGCCGAGTTGGCGGGACAGAGACCTACGAGCAGTACTTC
>TRBJ2-7|TRBD1|-|TRBV24-1
CATSEGTGLEQYF
TGTGCCACCAGTGAGGGGACAGGCCTCGAGCAGTACTTC
>TRBJ2-2|TRBD2|few|TRBV11-2
CASSSGLAGTGELFF
TGTGCCAGCAGCTCGGGACTAGCGGGCACCGGGGAGCTGTTTTTT
>TRBJ2-7|-|once|TRBV7-8
CASGSGPEAYEQYF
TGTGCCAGCGGCTCCGGACCAGAGGCCTACGAGCAGTACTTC
>TRBJ1-2|-|few|TRBV7-2
CASSPLREGGYTF
TGTGCCAGCAGCCCCCTTCGGGAGGGGGGCTACACCTTC
>TRBJ2-3|-|-|TRBV3-1
CASSPIPLGGGLADTQYF
TGTGCCAGCAGCCCCATTCCCCTTGGGGGGGGGCTAGCAGATACGCAGTATTTT
>TRBJ1-3|TRBD1|-|TRBV2
CASSEGTGSGNTIYF
TGTGCCAGCAGTGAAGGGACAGGCTCTGGAAACACCATATATTTT
>TRBJ1-6|-|few|TRBV9
CASSVRNSPLHF
TGTGCCAGCAGCGTGCGTAATTCACCCCTCCACTTT
>TRBJ2-1|-|-|TRBV27
CASNPVGPSPANEQFF
TGTGCCAGCAACCCCGTAGGCCCTAGTCCCGCCAATGAGCAGTTCTTC
>TRBJ2-2|TRBD2|many|TRBV29-1
CSVAGGPLNTGELFF
TGCAGCGTCGCGGGGGGGCCCCTGAACACCGGGGAGCTGTTTTTT
>TRBJ2-1|-|few|TRBV19
CASSIFEQLSYNEQFF
TGTGCCAGTAGTATTTTTGAACAGCTGTCCTACAATGAGCAGTTCTTC
>TRBJ2-7|-|few|TRBV30
CAWSLSGLYEQYF
TGTGCCTGGAGTCTTAGCGGCTTATACGAGCAGTACTTC
>TRBJ2-1|TRBD2|few|TRBV7-9
CASSPGTSGAYGYNEQFF
TGTGCCAGCAGCCCAGGGACTAGCGGGGCCTATGGGTACAATGAGCAGTTCTTC
>TRBJ2-1|TRBD2|-|TRBV3-1
CASSGLAGGLDEQFF
TGTGCCAGCAGCGGACTAGCGGGGGGCTTAGATGAGCAGTTCTTC
>TRBJ2-2|TRBD2|-|TRBV7-9
CASSFLAGGNTGEPFF
TGTGCCAGCAGCTTTCTAGCGGGGGGGAACACCGGGGAGCCGTTTTTT